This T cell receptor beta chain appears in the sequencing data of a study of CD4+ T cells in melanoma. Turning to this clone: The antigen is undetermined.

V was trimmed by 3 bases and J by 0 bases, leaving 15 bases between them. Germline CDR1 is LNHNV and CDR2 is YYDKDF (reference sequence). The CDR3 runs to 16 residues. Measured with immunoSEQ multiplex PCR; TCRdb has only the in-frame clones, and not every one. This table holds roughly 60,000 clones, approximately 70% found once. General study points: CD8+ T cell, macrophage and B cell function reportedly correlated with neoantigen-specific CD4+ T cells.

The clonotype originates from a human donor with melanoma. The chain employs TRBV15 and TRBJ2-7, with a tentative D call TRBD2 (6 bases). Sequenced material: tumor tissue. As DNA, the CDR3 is TGTGCCACCAGCAGTCGCCGGGACTCGAGCTCCTACGAGCAGTACTTC. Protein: CATSSRRDSSSYEQYF.